The 30 T cell receptor beta chains in this list originate from one sample, sequenced in a study of cytotoxic CD8 clonotypes in ibrutinib-treated CLL. Assay: immunoSEQ multiplex PCR; the TCRdb copy retains only in-frame clones and omits some. The top ten hold approximately 7.7% of the sample, which has roughly 76,000 clones, around 81% seen once. The starting material was PBMCs, obtained at disease progression, from a patient treated with ibrutinib. The receptors were sampled from a human donor with chronic lymphocytic leukemia.

The rearrangement joins TRBV19 to TRBJ2-5, with 12 bases lining up with TRBD1. Germline CDR1 reads LNHDA; CDR2 reads SQIVND (reference sequence). The CDR3 runs to 15 residues. Trimming at V came to 3 bases and at J to 5 bases, leaving 4 bases not matched to a gene. The CDR3 DNA is TGTGCCAGTAGTATGGGGACAGGGGGCTACGAGACCCAGTACTTC. Its protein is CASSMGTGGYETQYF.

The chain links TRBV5-1 to TRBJ2-1; D possibly corresponds to TRBD2 (5 bases). Germline V CDR1 and CDR2: SGHRS, YFSETQ. This CDR3 is built from 17 residues. Trimming removed 1 base from V and 7 bases from J, with 21 bases in between. The chain's CDR3 is CASSLNKRFIERNEQFF. The CDR3 DNA sequence: TGCGCCAGCAGCTTGAATAAACGTTTCATAGAGCGGAATGAGCAGTTCTTC.

This clone came up many times. This chain connects TRBV19 to TRBJ1-4; no clear D. V was cut by 1 base and J by 5 bases, with 14 bases left in between. The V gene's germline CDR1 is LNHDA and CDR2 SQIVND (reference sequence). The CDR3 runs 16 residues. This chain's CDR3 is CASSIVRGLQNEKLFF. CDR3 bases: TGTGCCAGTAGTATAGTGCGAGGCCTCCAGAATGAAAAACTGTTTTTT.

This clone was detected a few times. CDR3 DNA sequence: TGTGCCAGCAGCAACACCCCAGGGGAGATGCTCGGCTACACCTTC. Encoded protein: CASSNTPGEMLGYTF. The chain links TRBV5-6 to TRBJ1-2; tentatively, D is TRBD1 (6 bases). V was shortened by 4 bases and J by 8 bases, with 21 bases between the two germline ends. The CDR3 runs to 15 residues. Germline lookup yields CDR1 SGHDT and CDR2 YYEEEE.

The V gene is TRBV13, the J gene TRBJ2-3; D is possibly TRBD1 or TRBD2 (5 bases each). The CDR3 sequence is 17 residues long. The germline gives CDR1 PRHDT, CDR2 FYEKMQ (reference sequence). V lost 0 bases and J lost 0, with 13 bases in between. The CDR3 spells CASSLGGTVQSTDTQYF. CDR3 in DNA: TGTGCCAGCAGCTTAGGGGGGACGGTTCAGAGCACAGATACGCAGTATTTT.

V and J are TRBV5-8 and TRBJ2-3; the D gene is possibly TRBD1 (6 bases). CDR1 and CDR2 from the germline V gene are SGHTS and YDEGEE. Trimming removed 3 bases from V and 2 bases from J, with 13 bases in between. The CDR3 loop spans 15 amino acids. CDR3 amino acids: CASSSVGAFTDTQYF. DNA for the CDR3: TGTGCCAGCAGCTCTGTGGGGGCCTTCACAGATACGCAGTATTTT. The full variable domain, its missing parts supplied by reference TRBV5-8 and TRBJ2-3, is EAGVTQSPTHLIKTRGQQATLRCSPISGHTSVYWYQQALGLGLQFLLWYDEGEERNRGNFPPRFSGRQFPNYSSELNVNALELEDSALYLCASSSVGAFTDTQYFGPGTRLTVL.

This chain connects TRBV1 to TRBJ2-5; the DNA was not compared with TRBD2, the D call given in the table. TRBV1 is a documented pseudogene. This CDR3 has 15 amino acids. This CDR3 reads CTSSHPGGYQETQYF. The CDR3, as DNA: TGCACCAGCAGCCACCCCGGCGGGTACCAAGAGACCCAGTACTTC.

This CDR3 reads CASSLGDGSYEQYF. In DNA form, the CDR3 reads TGCGCCAGCAGCTTGGGGGACGGGAGCTACGAGCAGTACTTC. This chain connects TRBV5-1 to TRBJ2-7; D is possibly TRBD2 (6 bases). Looked up from germline, CDR1 is SGHRS and CDR2 is YFSETQ. The CDR3 sequence is 14 residues long. Trimming pared 0 bases from V and 3 bases from J, leaving 10 bases between. Full variable domain (remainder filled in from reference TRBV5-1 and TRBJ2-7): KAGVTQTPRYLIKTRGQQVTLSCSPISGHRSVSWYQQTPGQGLQFLFEYFSETQRNKGNFPGRFSGRQFSNSRSEMNVSTLELGDSALYLCASSLGDGSYEQYFGPGTRLTVT.

The chain carries TRBV6-5 and TRBJ2-3; 7 bases align to TRBD2. The CDR3 runs to 15 residues. V shed 7 bases and J 0 bases; nucleotides not matched to a gene: 7. Per germline, CDR1 MNHEY and CDR2 SVGAGI. Here the CDR3 reads CASTSGGASTDTQYF. CDR3 nucleotide sequence: TGTGCCAGCACCTCGGGAGGCGCCAGCACAGATACGCAGTATTTT.

The J gene is TRBJ1-4, the V gene TRBV5-1; D is possibly TRBD1 (5 bases). There are 17 residues in the CDR3. The ends were cut back, 0 bases at V and 0 bases at J, with 12 bases in the middle. CDR1 is SGHRS, CDR2 YFSETQ, per germline. The CDR3 DNA follows: TGCGCCAGCAGCTTGGGTCAAGGGGTTGCAACTAATGAAAAACTGTTTTTT. Translation gives CASSLGQGVATNEKLFF.

This rearrangement joins TRBV2 to TRBJ2-3, with 8 nucleotides matching TRBD1. Germline V gives CDR1 SNHLY, CDR2 FYNNEI. V shed 10 bases, J shed 9 bases, and the junction held 12 bases outside the gene matches. CDR3 length: 13 residues. Here the CDR3 reads CATSPDRAGTQYF. The CDR3 DNA follows: TGTGCCACCTCCCCGGACAGGGCGGGAACGCAGTATTTT.

The chain combines TRBV11-1 with TRBJ2-5; 10 bases map to TRBD2. The junction had 6 bases not matched to a gene; V was cut back by 3 bases and J by 2 bases. The CDR3 totals 16 residues. Germline V gives CDR1 SGHAT, CDR2 FQDESV (reference sequence). CDR3 residues: CASSFGLAANQETQYF. The CDR3 nucleotides are TGTGCCAGCAGCTTCGGACTAGCGGCTAATCAAGAGACCCAGTACTTC. The variable domain in full, with the rest retrieved from reference TRBV11-1 and TRBJ2-5, is EAEVAQSPRYKITEKSQAVAFWCDPISGHATLYWYRQILGQGPELLVQFQDESVVDDSQLPKDRFSAERLKGVDSTLKIQPAELGDSAMYLCASSFGLAANQETQYFGPGTRLLVL.

There are many counts of this clone. The chain employs TRBV11-1 and TRBJ1-1; D call uncertain. Germline V gives CDR1 SGHAT, CDR2 FQDESV (reference sequence). The germline V and J ends were trimmed by 2 bases and 1 base, with 11 bases remaining between them. CDR3 length: 15 amino acids. The CDR3 bases are TGTGCCAGCAGCTTACGTGGGGATCAGAACACTGAAGCTTTCTTT. This translates into CASSLRGDQNTEAFF. Combining the CDR3 with reference TRBV11-1 and TRBJ1-1 gives the whole variable domain EAEVAQSPRYKITEKSQAVAFWCDPISGHATLYWYRQILGQGPELLVQFQDESVVDDSQLPKDRFSAERLKGVDSTLKIQPAELGDSAMYLCASSLRGDQNTEAFFGQGTRLTVV.

This clone was detected only once. The chain employs TRBV4-2 and TRBJ2-7; D is perhaps TRBD1 (5 bases). Per the germline V gene, CDR1 is LGHNA and CDR2 is YNFKEQ. Between the trimmed V and J ends, which lost 0 bases and 2 bases, there was a span of 14 bases. This CDR3 contains 16 residues. The CDR3 DNA is TGTGCCAGCAGCCAAGAAGAAGGACACCCAGCCTACGAGCAGTACTTC. Protein sequence: CASSQEEGHPAYEQYF.

The V and J genes are TRBV5-4 and TRBJ1-4; D uncertain. Deletions cut 1 base from V and 7 bases from J, with 11 bases between. This CDR3 has 14 residues. Germline V gene data show CDR1 as SGHNT and CDR2 as YYREEE (reference sequence). DNA for the CDR3: TGTGCCAGCAGCTTGACAACGATCGGTGAAAAACTGTTTTTT. It yields the protein CASSLTTIGEKLFF.

This chain joins TRBV9 and TRBJ2-2; 9 bases map to TRBD2. Germline loops: CDR1 SGDLS, CDR2 YYNGEE. Losses at the gene ends were 0 bases for V and 7 bases for J; bases not matched to a gene: 7. The CDR3 spans 16 residues. The CDR3 coding sequence is TGTGCCAGCAGCGTAGCCGCGGGAGGGGGTATCGGGGAGCTGTTTTTT. Protein product: CASSVAAGGGIGELFF.

The V call is TRBV7-9, the J call TRBJ2-1, with unresolved D. V lost 2 bases, J lost 2 bases, and 1 base lay in between. The CDR3 contains 12 residues. Looked up from germline, CDR1 is SEHNR and CDR2 is FQNEAQ (reference sequence). The CDR3 DNA reads as TGTGCCAGCAGCTTAACCTACAATGAGCAGTTCTTC. Protein sequence: CASSLTYNEQFF.

This clone was recorded only once. This chain connects TRBV2 to TRBJ1-1, with TRBD1 identical over 7 bases. V lost 8 bases to trimming and J lost 4 bases; unmatched junction nucleotides: 7. This CDR3 contains 13 residues. The germline V gene has CDR1 SNHLY and CDR2 FYNNEI. CDR3 DNA sequence: TGTGCCAGCGACAGGGAAAAGGGCACTGAAGCTTTCTTT. Protein: CASDREKGTEAFF.

This clone was counted a few times. The chain recombines TRBV28 with TRBJ2-7; D not certain. V lost 2 bases and J lost 4, with 12 bases in between. Germline CDR1 MDHEN, CDR2 SYDVKM. This CDR3 region has 14 residues. CDR3 protein: CASSLSIRPYEQYF. CDR3 DNA: TGTGCCAGCAGTTTAAGTATTCGGCCGTACGAGCAGTACTTC.

This clone was recorded a few times. The chain joins TRBV28 to TRBJ2-6; unclear D gene. Per the germline V gene, CDR1 is MDHEN and CDR2 is SYDVKM. The germline V and J ends were trimmed by 2 bases and 0 bases, with 8 bases remaining between them. The CDR3 covers 16 residues. The CDR3 DNA reads as TGTGCCAGCAGTTTAGGGCAGGTCTCTGGGGCCAACGTCCTGACTTTC. It translates to CASSLGQVSGANVLTF.

The rearrangement links TRBV21-1 to TRBJ2-7; the D call TRBD1 from the table was never checked on the DNA. TRBV21-1 is a pseudogene. The CDR3 extends over 14 amino acids. Here the CDR3 DNA reads TGTGCCATCCATGGGACAGGGGGTTCCTACGAGCAGTACTTC. Amino acids: CAIHGTGGSYEQYF.

The chain has TRBV6-6 and TRBJ2-7, with D possibly matching TRBD1 (5 bases). Trimming cost V 4 bases and J 4 bases, with 8 bases left between them. The V gene's germline CDR1 is MNHNY and CDR2 SVGAGI (reference sequence). This CDR3 region has 12 residues. CDR3 nucleotide sequence: TGTGCCAGCAGTTTGGACATTTACGAGCAGTACTTC. Translation gives CASSLDIYEQYF.

The V and J genes are TRBV18 and TRBJ1-2; TRBD1 aligns across 8 bases. With 0 bases clipped from V and 6 bases from J, the junction kept 12 bases outside the gene matches. Germline values: CDR1 KGHSH, CDR2 LQKENI. The CDR3 is 17 residues long. CDR3 bases: TGTGCCAGCTCACCACCGGCCGGGACAGGCCCTTTCGATGGCTACACCTTC. Its translation is CASSPPAGTGPFDGYTF.

The V call is TRBV19, the J call TRBJ2-7; D call uncertain. CDR1 and CDR2 from the germline V gene are LNHDA and SQIVND (reference sequence). Trimming took off 0 bases at V and 3 bases at J, with 6 bases between the two ends. CDR3 size: 13 residues. CDR3 region: CASSIELNYEQYF. The DNA of the CDR3 is TGTGCCAGTAGTATAGAACTTAACTACGAGCAGTACTTC. Full variable domain (missing parts from reference TRBV19 and TRBJ2-7): DGGITQSPKYLFRKEGQNVTLSCEQNLNHDAMYWYRQDPGQGLRLIYYSQIVNDFQKGDIAEGYSVSREKKESFPLTVTSAQKNPTAFYLCASSIELNYEQYFGPGTRLTVT.

The rearrangement joins TRBV20-1 to TRBJ1-2, with D possibly TRBD1 on 5 matching bases. There are 11 residues in the CDR3. From germline, CDR1 is DFQATT and CDR2 SNEGSKA (reference sequence). The germline V and J ends were trimmed by 4 bases and 6 bases, with 9 bases remaining between them. This CDR3 reads CSATQGNGYTF. The CDR3 coding sequence is TGCAGTGCTACGCAGGGAAATGGCTACACCTTC.

As for this clone: This sample includes further DNA sequences coding for the same CDR3. This sequence joins TRBV27 and TRBJ1-5; the D gene is possibly TRBD1 (6 bases). The CDR3 runs to 15 residues. Looked up from germline, CDR1 is MNHEY and CDR2 is SMNVEV (reference sequence). Between the trimmed V and J ends, which lost 2 bases and 1 base, there was a span of 9 bases. CDR3 residues: CASSLNRVSNQPQHF. The DNA for the CDR3 is TGTGCCAGCAGTTTAAACAGGGTCAGCAATCAGCCCCAGCATTTT.

The genes are TRBV15 and TRBJ2-7, with TRBD1 matching over 12 bases. J gave up 4 bases and V 1 base, and 8 bases lay outside the gene matches. The CDR3 spans 17 residues. Germline V gene lookup returns CDR1 LNHNV and CDR2 YYDKDF (reference sequence). The CDR3 coding sequence is TGTGCCACCAGCAGAGGGCACCGGGACAGGGGGCTGTACGAGCAGTACTTC. It is translated as CATSRGHRDRGLYEQYF.

The chain is built from TRBV19 and TRBJ1-3; 9 bases align to TRBD1. CDR3 length: 15 residues. The V segment lost 4 bases and the J segment 4 bases; nucleotides outside the gene matches: 5. Germline V lookup: CDR1 LNHDA, CDR2 SQIVND (reference sequence). The CDR3 sequence is CASSTITGGGNTIYF. The CDR3 DNA follows: TGTGCCAGTAGTACCATTACAGGGGGCGGAAACACCATATATTTT.

The CDR3 DNA sequence: TGTGCCAGTAGTATCGACGGCTTGTGGGAGGGTATATACAATGAGCAGTTCTTC. This encodes CASSIDGLWEGIYNEQFF. V is TRBV19 and J is TRBJ2-1; 7 bases are a match to TRBD2. Per germline, CDR1 LNHDA and CDR2 SQIVND (reference sequence). The CDR3 extends over 18 amino acids. V trimming: 3 bases; J trimming: 4 bases; junction bases outside the gene matches: 15.

This clone appeared a single time. J is TRBJ2-1 and V is TRBV30; TRBD1 matches at 10 bases. V trimming: 4 bases; J trimming: 1 base; junction bases outside the gene matches: 4. The CDR3 covers 15 residues. Germline V gene lookup returns CDR1 GTSNPN and CDR2 SVGIG (reference sequence). The CDR3: CAWKGQGRSYNEQFF. DNA of the CDR3: TGTGCCTGGAAGGGACAGGGGCGATCCTACAATGAGCAGTTCTTC.